The 18 T cell receptor beta chains listed next were all sequenced from one sample in a study of CD8+ T cells in alopecia areata. Treatment reported: oral pan-JAK inhibitor, 5-10 mg twice daily. Once RNA had been extracted, it was reverse transcribed into cDNA to act as the sequencing template. Clones were sequenced by immunoSEQ multiplex PCR, and TCRdb holds only the in-frame ones, with some missing. The sample records approximately 150,000 clones, around 59% being singletons. The specimen comprised CD4+ T cells sorted from blood, sampled at week 24, from a patient treated with tofacitinib. These TCRs come from a human donor with alopecia areata.

This clone was recorded a few times. The genes are TRBV19 and TRBJ1-2; D gene ambiguous. The V gene lost 3 bases and the J gene lost 4 bases, with 9 bases spanning the gap. The CDR3 contains 13 residues. The germline CDR1 and CDR2 sequences are LNHDA and SQIVND (reference sequence). The CDR3 protein is CASSIQDTYGYTF. Here the CDR3 DNA reads TGTGCCAGTAGTATTCAGGATACCTATGGCTACACCTTC.

The chain combines TRBV29-1 with TRBJ1-1; D not resolved. V gave up 1 base and J gave up 5 bases, with 11 bases separating them. The CDR3 spans 13 residues. The V gene's germline CDR1 is SQVTM and CDR2 ANQGSEA. This CDR3 reads CSVEVGPATEAFF. In nucleotides, the CDR3 is TGCAGCGTTGAAGTTGGTCCAGCAACTGAAGCTTTCTTT.

The rearrangement uses TRBV6-6 and TRBJ2-2; D is uncertain. Trimming removed 6 bases from V and 5 bases from J, with 7 bases in between. The CDR3 extends over 12 amino acids. The V gene's germline CDR1 is MNHNY and CDR2 SVGAGI (reference sequence). The CDR3: CASRLGTGELFF. The CDR3 coding sequence is TGTGCCAGCAGACTCGGTACCGGGGAGCTGTTTTTT.

This clone has a handful of counts. This sequence joins TRBV4-2 and TRBJ1-6, with TRBD1 identical over 7 bases. Germline V gives CDR1 LGHNA, CDR2 YNFKEQ. With 2 bases clipped from V and 10 bases from J, the junction kept 5 bases outside the gene matches. The CDR3 length is 14 residues. The CDR3 coding sequence is TGTGCCAGCAGCCAACAAGCAGGGGGATCACCCCTCCACTTT. The encoded protein is CASSQQAGGSPLHF.

This chain joins TRBV6-5 and TRBJ2-7; either TRBD1 or TRBD2 may supply D (5 bases each). V lost 11 bases, J lost 2 bases, and 16 bases lay in between. Germline V gene lookup returns CDR1 MNHEY and CDR2 SVGAGI. CDR3 length: 13 residues. CDR3 in DNA: TGTGCCGTGAGGGGTGACAGAACCTACGAGCAGTACTTC. Protein sequence: CAVRGDRTYEQYF.

This clone appeared a few times. The CDR3 DNA is TGTGCCAGTAGTACCACCTGGGGGGGTACAAGCAATCAGCCCCAGCATTTT. It encodes CASSTTWGGTSNQPQHF. The chain has TRBV19 and TRBJ1-5; possible D gene TRBD1, 5 bases. V dropped 4 bases and J dropped 1 base, with 17 bases sitting between them. CDR1 and CDR2 from the germline V gene are LNHDA and SQIVND (reference sequence). The CDR3 spans 17 residues.

V usage is TRBV7-2 and J usage is TRBJ1-2; D might be TRBD1 (5 bases). V was cut by 1 base and J by 4 bases, with 13 bases left in between. There are 15 residues in the CDR3. Germline loops: CDR1 SGHTA, CDR2 FQGNSA. CDR3 in DNA: TGTGCCAGCAGCTTAGGTTTTTTCGGGGGCTATGGCTACACCTTC. Translated, it gives CASSLGFFGGYGYTF.

The rearrangement links TRBV6-1 to TRBJ2-3; D remains unclear. Germline loops: CDR1 MNHNS, CDR2 SASEGT. Trimming took 4 bases from V and 3 from J, leaving 8 bases between them. The CDR3 has 13 residues. This CDR3 is CASSVAPTDTQYF. The CDR3 coding sequence is TGTGCCAGCAGTGTGGCACCAACAGATACGCAGTATTTT.

This clone was counted only a few times. The chain joins TRBV29-1 to TRBJ2-3, with D possibly TRBD1 on 5 matching bases. The V and J ends lost 4 bases and 11 bases respectively, with 19 bases between them. CDR3 size: 13 residues. In germline, CDR1 is SQVTM, CDR2 ANQGSEA. CDR3 bases: TGCAGCGTTGGCCCCCTCAGGGTTGATGAGCAGTATTTT. It encodes CSVGPLRVDEQYF.

V usage is TRBV5-6 and J usage is TRBJ1-5; the D gene is possibly TRBD1 (6 bases). The V and J ends lost 0 bases and 3 bases respectively, with 7 bases between them. CDR1 is SGHDT and CDR2 is YYEEEE in the germline V gene. The CDR3 runs 14 residues. CDR3 nucleotides: TGTGCCAGCAGCTTGGACAGGGACAATCAGCCCCAGCATTTT. Its protein is CASSLDRDNQPQHF.

This chain connects TRBV5-1 to TRBJ2-5, with a weak D call TRBD2 (5 bases). Trimming took 0 bases from V and 2 from J, leaving 14 bases between them. There are 16 residues in the CDR3. The germline V gene has CDR1 SGHRS and CDR2 YFSETQ. CDR3 protein: CASSLERSGAQETQYF. The CDR3 coding sequence is TGCGCCAGCAGCTTGGAGAGAAGCGGAGCACAAGAGACCCAGTACTTC.

The rearrangement links TRBV6-4 to TRBJ1-5, with 9 bases aligning to TRBD1. The CDR3 totals 13 residues. Losses at the gene ends were 8 bases for V and 5 bases for J; bases not matched to a gene: 4. Germline-derived CDR1 and CDR2 are MRHNA and SNTAGT. Written as DNA, the CDR3 is TGTGCCAGCGCACAGGGGGCATATCAGCCCCAGCATTTT. It encodes CASAQGAYQPQHF.

With respect to this clone: The sample contains more than one DNA sequence encoding this CDR3. The chain combines TRBV29-1 with TRBJ1-5; tentative D call: TRBD1 (5 bases). Germline V gene data show CDR1 as SQVTM and CDR2 as ANQGSEA. CDR3 size: 14 residues. Trimming stripped 6 bases from V and 0 bases from J, with 12 bases between. The CDR3 spells CSVSQGGSNQPQHF. In DNA form, the CDR3 reads TGCAGCGTGTCGCAGGGCGGTAGCAATCAGCCCCAGCATTTT.

The rearrangement links TRBV2 to TRBJ2-5; D remains ambiguous. The CDR3 length is 15 residues. Trimming shortened V by 1 base and J by 2 bases, and 11 bases separated the two germline ends. Germline V gene lookup returns CDR1 SNHLY and CDR2 FYNNEI. Here the CDR3 DNA reads TGTGCCAGCAGTGAAGAGGGCAGAATACAAGAGACCCAGTACTTC. Its translation: CASSEEGRIQETQYF.

V is TRBV30 and J is TRBJ2-1; no clear D gene. V was clipped by 0 bases and J by 11 bases, with 8 bases between them. This CDR3 has 11 residues. From germline, CDR1 is GTSNPN and CDR2 SVGIG (reference sequence). The CDR3 here is CAWSVPEKQFF. The CDR3 DNA sequence: TGTGCCTGGAGTGTACCAGAAAAGCAGTTCTTC.

The chain carries TRBV20-1 and TRBJ1-1; the D gene is possibly TRBD1 (5 bases). Trimming cost V 5 bases and J 7 bases, with 11 bases left between them. CDR3 size: 11 residues. The germline gives CDR1 DFQATT, CDR2 SNEGSKA (reference sequence). The CDR3 loop is CSAAGTREAFF. The CDR3 nucleotides are TGCAGTGCTGCCGGGACCCGTGAAGCTTTCTTT.

This clone was detected a few times. This chain uses TRBV6-1 with TRBJ2-2; no definite D call. This CDR3 has 15 residues. V was shortened by 4 bases and J by 6 bases, with 15 bases between the two germline ends. Germline assignment: CDR1 MNHNS and CDR2 SASEGT. The CDR3 protein is CASSAVLVGAGELFF. Here the CDR3 DNA reads TGTGCCAGCAGTGCGGTGCTAGTAGGTGCCGGGGAGCTGTTTTTT.

In DNA form, the CDR3 reads TGCAGCGTTGCCCCGAATTTCTACAATGAGCAGTTCTTC. Its translation: CSVAPNFYNEQFF. The rearrangement joins TRBV29-1 to TRBJ2-1; D unresolved. The CDR3 contains 13 residues. The germline V gene has CDR1 SQVTM and CDR2 ANQGSEA. Trimming removed 4 bases from V and 3 bases from J, with 10 bases in between.